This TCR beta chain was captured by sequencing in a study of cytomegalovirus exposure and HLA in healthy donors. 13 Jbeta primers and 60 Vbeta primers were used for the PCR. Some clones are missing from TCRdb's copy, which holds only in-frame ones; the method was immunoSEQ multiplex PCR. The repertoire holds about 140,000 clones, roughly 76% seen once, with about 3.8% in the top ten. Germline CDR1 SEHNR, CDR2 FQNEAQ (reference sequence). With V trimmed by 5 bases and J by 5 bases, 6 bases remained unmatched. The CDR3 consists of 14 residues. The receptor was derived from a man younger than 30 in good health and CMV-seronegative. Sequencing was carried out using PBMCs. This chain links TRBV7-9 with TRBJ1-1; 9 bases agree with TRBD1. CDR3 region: CASSPHRGRTEAFF. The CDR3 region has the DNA TGTGCCAGCAGCCCGCACAGGGGGCGTACTGAAGCTTTCTTT.